Sequencing of this TCR beta chain was carried out in a study of CD8 T cells in Susac syndrome. The RNA input was roughly 0.45 to 1 ug, and it was reverse transcribed with random hexamers. With immunoSEQ multiplex PCR, TCR beta CDR3 was amplified across 54 Vbeta and 13 Jbeta. TCRdb analysed the immunoSEQ multiplex PCR reads with MiXCR anew, one entry per CDR3 protein. The data contain about 210,000 distinct CDR3 sequences, approximately 95% of them singletons. TCR beta from blood CD8+ and CD4+ T cells was sequenced. CD8+ and CD4+ T cells were negatively isolated; TEMRA cells were FACS-enriched. The CDR3 loop spans 12 amino acids. Trimming took off 3 bases at V and 7 bases at J, with 12 bases between the two ends. CDR1 SQVTM and CDR2 ANQGSEA come from the germline V gene.

This sequence originates from a human donor with multiple sclerosis. Sequences were obtained from CD4+ T cells from PBMCs. The rearrangement links TRBV29-1 to TRBJ1-2; tentatively, D is TRBD1 (6 bases). CDR3 bases: TGCAGCGTTGACAGGGGCGAAGGTGGCTACACCTTC. Translating it yields CSVDRGEGGYTF.